This TCR beta chain is from a study of T-cell memory formation after mild COVID-19. TCRdb reanalysed the 5' RACE reads using MiXCR and keeps one entry per CDR3 protein. The sample consists of roughly 510,000 distinct CDR3 sequences, around 16% of them appearing once. With 5 bases clipped from V and 3 bases from J, the junction kept 6 bases outside the gene matches. The CDR3 is 15 residues long. CDR1 is SGHVS and CDR2 is FQNEAQ in the germline V gene. This clonotype appeared a few times. Its antigen is unknown. Study-level points and caveats: Cross-reactive memory appears to have joined, as suggested by some responding clones showing up in pre-infection memory.

The sequence came from an adult woman who had mild COVID-19 (a few samples of this study predate the infection). Cell type and time point are not known. V usage is TRBV7-8 and J usage is TRBJ2-2, with TRBD2 identical over 7 bases. The sample comprised PBMCs or a T cell subset sorted from them (not recorded which). The CDR3 DNA reads TGTGCCAGCAGCCCCGCTAGCGGATACACCGGGGAGCTGTTTTTT. Protein product: CASSPASGYTGELFF.